The T cell receptor (beta chain) described here comes from a study of breast tumors, draining lymph nodes, adjacent tissues (TCRdb year 2016). Describing the broader study: The study compared TCR beta repertoires across tumor, adjacent nontumor tissue and axillary lymph nodes from breast cancer patients. In human breast cancer, the study set out to assess how tumor, surrounding tissue and draining lymph node repertoires relate to one another and whether T cells might be exchanged between them. General findings and caveats noted by the study authors: Tumor T-cell repertoires showed less diversity than lymph node repertoires and more diversity than nontumor tissue repertoires, and tumor T-cell repertoires showed preferential V and J gene usage. The data were considered consistent with the idea that most tumor T cells come from the lymph node and then expand in tumor tissue. Rather than being directly demonstrated, the conclusion that tumor T cells originate in lymph nodes was presented as consistent with a hypothesis. Tumor and nontumor tissue repertoires were found to be significantly more similar in luminal-like than in basal-like breast cancer.

Looking up the germline V gene (reference sequence) yields CDR1 LNHNV and CDR2 YYDKDF. Its CDR3 holds 16 amino acids, cysteine through phenylalanine. Of the read, only the CDR3 DNA is kept; its 48 bases are in frame from base 1. At the junction V is shortened by 1 base and J by 6 bases, with 18 bases in between. Reads for this sample came from an Illumina HiSeq 2000. Multiplex PCR amplification was used to build the TCR beta chain libraries. High-throughput sequencing was used to analyze the amplified TCR beta chain products. TCRdb reprocessing: public reads trimmed at Q25 with fastp, clones called with MiXCR, in-frame beta chains kept. Each entry merges the rows of one CDR3 protein and shows their most common DNA and genes. The sample table lists 250,000 or so distinct CDR3 sequences, over 25% of them with a count of one. The ten top clones hold about 1% of the sample. This clonotype was counted at least ten times. This receptor's antigen is unknown. No base-level quality is on record; no much larger clone is a single base apart.

The axillary draining lymph nodes of breast cancer patients were the source of the lymph node samples. The clonotype was recovered from a female donor with breast cancer. Some clones in this sample may be carry-over from other donors' samples. The sequence links TRBV15 to TRBJ1-2; the D gene lacks a confident call. Sequencing used axillary lymph node tissue. For the CDR3, the sequence is CATSRAGGDDVDGYTF. The DNA reads as follows: TGTGCCACCAGCAGAGCAGGAGGAGACGATGTAGATGGCTACACCTTC.